These 23 T cell receptor beta chains originate from one sample sequenced in a study of blood T cell repertoires in COVID-19. Assay used: immunoSEQ multiplex PCR; TCRdb lists only in-frame clones, some missing. Of approximately 300,000 clones detected, 70% to 90% appear once; the ten largest clones hold roughly 6.7%. The source material was peripheral blood. Receptors originate from a man aged 18 to 29 who had recovered from COVID-19.

The V gene is TRBV19, the J gene TRBJ2-7; 9 bases agree with TRBD1. Germline V CDR1 and CDR2: LNHDA, SQIVND (reference sequence). J lost 1 base, V lost 10 bases, and 8 bases had no gene match. This CDR3 has 14 residues. The CDR3 sequence is CATTPGQGSYEQYF. The CDR3 DNA is TGTGCCACTACTCCGGGACAGGGATCCTACGAGCAGTACTTC.

The gene calls are TRBV3-1 (or the pseudogene TRBV3-2) and TRBJ2-3; D is perhaps TRBD2 (6 bases). V dropped 0 bases and J dropped 6 bases, with 25 bases sitting between them. The CDR3 sequence is 19 residues long. Germline V CDR1 and CDR2: LGHDT, YNNKEL (reference sequence). The CDR3: CASSQEIGGAGPRADTQYF. For the CDR3, the DNA is TGTGCCAGCAGCCAAGAGATCGGAGGGGCTGGTCCCCGGGCGGATACGCAGTATTTT.

The V and J genes are TRBV29-1 and TRBJ2-1; 8 bases align to TRBD1. CDR1 is SQVTM, CDR2 ANQGSEA, per germline. V dropped 4 bases and J dropped 7; count of bases not matched to a gene: 24. The CDR3 is 19 amino acids. The CDR3 loop is CSVVGVVGIGQGSRNEQFF. The CDR3 coding sequence is TGCAGCGTTGTGGGGGTTGTGGGGATTGGACAGGGTAGCCGTAATGAGCAGTTCTTC.

The chain combines TRBV10-3 with TRBJ1-1; a possible D gene is TRBD1 (6 bases). This CDR3 comprises 14 residues. The V end lost 6 bases, the J end lost 4 bases, and 15 bases lay between the germline ends. Germline V gives CDR1 ENHRY, CDR2 SYGVKD. The CDR3 region has the DNA TGTGCCATCAGCCAACAGGGAGTAAGCACTGAAGCTTTCTTT. Protein sequence: CAISQQGVSTEAFF.

The chain joins TRBV27 to TRBJ1-2; TRBD1 aligns across 7 bases. The germline gives CDR1 MNHEY, CDR2 SMNVEV (reference sequence). Losses at the gene ends were 4 bases for V and 6 bases for J; bases not matched to a gene: 11. CDR3 length: 15 amino acids. The CDR3 sequence: CASSSRQGSLDGYTF. CDR3 coding DNA: TGTGCCAGCAGTTCCAGACAGGGCAGCCTGGATGGCTACACCTTC.

The chain carries TRBV7-9 and TRBJ2-3; 7 nucleotides line up with TRBD1. CDR1 is SEHNR, CDR2 FQNEAQ, per germline (reference sequence). The J segment lost 2 bases and the V segment lost 4 bases, leaving 3 bases of the junction unmatched. This CDR3 has 14 residues. CDR3 in amino acids: CASSSGTDTDTQYF. CDR3 sequence (DNA): TGTGCCAGCAGCTCCGGGACAGACACAGATACGCAGTATTTT.

J is TRBJ2-7 and V is TRBV6-5; 11 bases are shared with TRBD2. V lost 9 bases, J lost 2 bases, and 3 bases stayed unmatched. Germline V CDR1 and CDR2: MNHEY, SVGAGI. CDR3 length: 13 residues. The CDR3 coding sequence is TGTGCCAGTTTACTAGCGGGAGCCTACGAGCAGTACTTC. This translates into CASLLAGAYEQYF.

DNA of the CDR3: TGTGCCAGCAGCGCCTCTTCTCTAAATGAAAAACTGTTTTTT. This codes for CASSASSLNEKLFF. V is TRBV9 and J is TRBJ1-4; no reliable D call. Germline loops: CDR1 SGDLS, CDR2 YYNGEE. V lost 3 bases to trimming and J lost 5 bases, with 11 bases between them. CDR3 length: 14 amino acids.

The chain joins TRBV5-4 to TRBJ2-1; 13 nucleotides align to TRBD2. The CDR3 loop spans 15 amino acids. J gave up 6 bases and V 2 bases, and 2 bases lay outside the gene matches. Germline CDR1 is SGHNT and CDR2 is YYREEE (reference sequence). The CDR3 loop reads CASSFGLAGVNEQFF. The CDR3 coding sequence is TGTGCCAGCAGCTTCGGACTAGCGGGGGTCAATGAGCAGTTCTTC. Full variable domain (remainder filled in from reference TRBV5-4 and TRBJ2-1): ETGVTQSPTHLIKTRGQQVTLRCSSQSGHNTVSWYQQALGQGPQFIFQYYREEENGRGNFPPRFSGLQFPNYSSELNVNALELDDSALYLCASSFGLAGVNEQFFGPGTRLTVL.

This clone was counted a few times. V is TRBV20-1 and J is TRBJ1-1; 11 bases match TRBD1. Germline V lookup: CDR1 DFQATT, CDR2 SNEGSKA (reference sequence). CDR3 length equals 14 residues. With 3 bases clipped from V and 11 bases from J, the junction kept 11 bases outside the gene matches. The CDR3 nucleotides are TGCAGTGCTAGTCCCCCGGGACAGGGGGGAATGGCTTTCTTT. Amino acids: CSASPPGQGGMAFF.

The chain combines TRBV18 with TRBJ2-1, with TRBD2 identical over 7 bases. The V segment lost 0 bases and the J segment 4 bases; nucleotides outside the gene matches: 6. CDR1 is KGHSH, CDR2 LQKENI, per germline. CDR3 size: 16 residues. In nucleotides, the CDR3 is TGTGCCAGCTCACCACCTCTAGCGGAAGCTTACAATGAGCAGTTCTTC. This translates into CASSPPLAEAYNEQFF.

The V call is TRBV29-1, the J call TRBJ1-2, with D uncertain. Germline V lookup: CDR1 SQVTM, CDR2 ANQGSEA. This CDR3 region has 14 residues. Between the trimmed V and J ends, which lost 2 bases and 0 bases, there was a span of 10 bases. The CDR3 spells CSVEPPGTNYGYTF. The CDR3 DNA sequence: TGCAGCGTTGAACCCCCGGGGACTAACTATGGCTACACCTTC.

In its sample, this clone was seen once. The rearrangement joins TRBV5-1 to TRBJ2-3, with D possibly matching TRBD1 (5 bases). Germline V gives CDR1 SGHRS, CDR2 YFSETQ. This CDR3 spans 15 amino acids. The germline V and J ends were trimmed by 0 bases and 5 bases, with 13 bases remaining between them. CDR3 amino acids: CASSLGAGSQDTQYF. The CDR3 nucleotides are TGCGCCAGCAGCTTGGGGGCAGGGTCGCAAGATACGCAGTATTTT. The variable domain in full, completed from reference TRBV5-1 and TRBJ2-3, reads KAGVTQTPRYLIKTRGQQVTLSCSPISGHRSVSWYQQTPGQGLQFLFEYFSETQRNKGNFPGRFSGRQFSNSRSEMNVSTLELGDSALYLCASSLGAGSQDTQYFGPGTRLTVL.

The rearrangement links TRBV4-1 to TRBJ2-7, with 7 bases lining up with TRBD1. Germline lookup yields CDR1 MGHRA and CDR2 YSYEKL. This CDR3 contains 15 residues. Unmatched junction bases numbered 12, after V lost 4 bases and J lost 6 bases. CDR3 loop: CASSPGQGVSSEQYF. The DNA of the CDR3 is TGCGCCAGCAGCCCCGGCCAGGGGGTCTCGTCCGAGCAGTACTTC.

CDR3 DNA: TGTGCCAGCAGCGTGGGACTAGCGGGGGGCTATCCCTACAATGAGCAGTTCTTC. Translating gives CASSVGLAGGYPYNEQFF. This sequence joins TRBV9 and TRBJ2-1; TRBD2 aligns across 15 bases. This CDR3 is 18 amino acids long. V dropped 2 bases and J dropped 2; count of bases not matched to a gene: 5. The germline gives CDR1 SGDLS, CDR2 YYNGEE.

This clone appeared once. This chain links TRBV4-3 with TRBJ2-7; tentatively, D is TRBD1 (5 bases). Trimming cost V 1 base and J 3 bases, with 10 bases left between them. Germline V gene data show CDR1 as LGHNA and CDR2 as YSLEER. CDR3 length equals 14 residues. CDR3 region: CASSQGQNIYEQYF. The CDR3 nucleotides read TGCGCCAGCAGCCAAGGACAGAATATCTACGAGCAGTACTTC.

The chain joins TRBV6-1 to TRBJ1-2, with D perhaps TRBD1 (5 bases). This CDR3 is 14 amino acids long. Germline V gene sequence: CDR1 MNHNS, CDR2 SASEGT. Trimming pared 2 bases from V and 4 bases from J, leaving 11 bases between. The DNA of the CDR3 is TGTGCCAGCAGTGAACTGGCGGACACCTATGGCTACACCTTC. Translated: CASSELADTYGYTF.

The chain uses TRBV5-8 and TRBJ1-6, with D uncertain. The V gene lost 1 base and the J gene lost 6 bases, with 11 bases spanning the gap. The CDR3 totals 15 residues. Germline-derived CDR1 and CDR2 are SGHTS and YDEGEE. The chain's CDR3 is CASSLLGGSNSPLHF. The CDR3 DNA is TGTGCCAGCAGCTTGTTAGGCGGCTCTAATTCACCCCTCCACTTT. Variable domain in full (rest from reference TRBV5-8 and TRBJ1-6): EAGVTQSPTHLIKTRGQQATLRCSPISGHTSVYWYQQALGLGLQFLLWYDEGEERNRGNFPPRFSGRQFPNYSSELNVNALELEDSALYLCASSLLGGSNSPLHFGNGTRLTVT.

The gene calls are TRBV9 and TRBJ2-3; D is uncertain. The CDR3 has 16 residues. Per germline, CDR1 SGDLS and CDR2 YYNGEE. Trimming removed 4 bases at V and 2 bases at J, with 17 bases between. The CDR3 loop reads CASSPSPTRYTDTQYF. The DNA for the CDR3 is TGTGCCAGCAGCCCCTCCCCGACTCGTTACACAGATACGCAGTATTTT.

This clone occurred once. Sequence at one end of the junction differs from germline and may be a read error. The CDR3 bases are TGTGCCAGCAGCTTTCAGTCGCGGAGCTCCTTC. The encoded protein is CASSFQSRSSF. The chain is built from TRBV5-8 and TRBJ1-2; the D is unclear. Per germline, CDR1 SGHTS and CDR2 YDEGEE. The CDR3 is made up of 11 amino acids.

The chain has TRBV11-2 and TRBJ1-1; 9 bases agree with TRBD1. V lost 5 bases, J lost 4 bases, and 8 bases stayed unmatched. CDR3 length equals 15 residues. CDR1 SGHAT and CDR2 FQNNGV come from the germline V gene. CDR3 sequence (DNA): TGTGCCAGCAGCCAAATAGGACAGGGGATCACTGAAGCTTTCTTT. Its translation is CASSQIGQGITEAFF.

This clone was observed once. The CDR3 is CASSPYSSPVTGMNTEAFF. The DNA for the CDR3 is TGTGCCAGCTCACCATATTCCTCCCCGGTAACAGGCATGAACACTGAAGCTTTCTTT. The chain combines TRBV18 with TRBJ1-1, with D possibly TRBD1 on 5 matching bases. Trimming stripped 2 bases from V and 0 bases from J, with 22 bases between. Germline-derived CDR1 and CDR2 are KGHSH and LQKENI. The CDR3 is 19 residues long.

The chain combines TRBV9 with TRBJ1-1; maybe TRBD1 (5 bases). The CDR3 length is 15 residues. Germline CDR1 reads SGDLS; CDR2 reads YYNGEE. V was shortened by 2 bases and J by 1 base, with 12 bases between the two germline ends. The CDR3 DNA is TGTGCCAGCAGCGTTGGGGCAGGAACGAACACTGAAGCTTTCTTT. Residues: CASSVGAGTNTEAFF.